The sequence of this T cell receptor beta chain was determined in a study of blood T cell repertoires in COVID-19. Overall study: Nucleic acid was either cDNA or gDNA, and it came from T cells, B-cell-depleted T cells, or PBMCs.

Generated by immunoSEQ multiplex PCR, the TCRdb table keeps only in-frame clones and is missing some. The sample shows about 350,000 clones, about 90% of them seen only once. This clone was detected a few times. The V end lost 3 bases, the J end lost 3 bases, and 6 bases lay between the germline ends. Germline-derived CDR1 and CDR2 are DFQATT and SNEGSKA (reference sequence). The CDR3 has 11 residues. Sequencing input: peripheral blood. This receptor was taken from a woman aged 70-85 years with COVID-19, enrolled during active disease. The V gene is TRBV20-1, the J gene TRBJ2-7; D uncertain. The chain's CDR3 is CSASNNYEQYF. The CDR3 DNA is TGCAGTGCTAGTAACAACTACGAGCAGTACTTC.